Each of the 22 T cell receptor beta chains below was sequenced from the same sample in a study of response to subunit inactivated influenza vaccine. TCRdb ran MiXCR on the RT-PCR reads and lists one entry per CDR3 protein. The table records over 800,000 distinct CDR3 sequences, 21% of them present only once. Here the sequenced sample was PBMCs from blood, taken less than 6 days after vaccination. These receptors were taken from a man in his fifties or sixties who received an inactivated influenza vaccine.

The count of this clonotype is one. The chain combines TRBV30 with TRBJ1-2; 12 nucleotides match TRBD1. The CDR3 loop spans 14 amino acids. In germline, CDR1 is GTSNPN, CDR2 SVGIG (reference sequence). Trimming at V came to 5 bases and at J to 4 bases, leaving 5 bases not matched to a gene. The CDR3, as DNA: TGTGCCTGGGACCCGGGACAGGGGGCCTATGGCTACACCTTC. Its protein product is CAWDPGQGAYGYTF.

A single count supports this clonotype. V is TRBV6-1 and J is TRBJ1-1; D is unclear. The CDR3 consists of 14 residues. Germline values: CDR1 MNHNS, CDR2 SASEGT. The ends were cut back, 2 bases at V and 2 bases at J, with 9 bases in the middle. CDR3 sequence: CASSEPAGNTEAFF. CDR3 nucleotides: TGTGCCAGCAGTGAACCGGCAGGAAACACTGAAGCTTTCTTT.

V usage is TRBV5-1 and J usage is TRBJ2-1; 9 bases fit TRBD1. V trimming: 4 bases; J trimming: 5 bases; junction bases outside the gene matches: 10. The CDR3 extends over 16 amino acids. Germline V gives CDR1 SGHRS, CDR2 YFSETQ. CDR3 region: CASSLGLGQGDNEQFF. As DNA, the CDR3 is TGCGCCAGCAGCCTAGGTCTGGGACAGGGTGACAATGAGCAGTTCTTC.

This clonotype was detected many times. This rearrangement joins TRBV29-1 to TRBJ2-7, with unresolved D. CDR3 length equals 12 residues. CDR1 and CDR2 (germline): SQVTM, ANQGSEA. Trimming removed 5 bases from V and 4 bases from J, with 12 bases in between. Here the CDR3 reads CSVLVLGYEQYF. CDR3 DNA sequence: TGCAGCGTTCTGGTATTAGGTTACGAGCAGTACTTC.

The chain is built from TRBV20-1 and TRBJ1-1, with D perhaps TRBD1 (5 bases). The CDR3 is 13 amino acids. V shed 5 bases and J shed 5 bases, with 15 bases lying between them. The germline gives CDR1 DFQATT, CDR2 SNEGSKA (reference sequence). Here the CDR3 reads CSADGGGETEAFF. The DNA for the CDR3 is TGCAGTGCTGACGGGGGTGGGGAAACTGAAGCTTTCTTT.

The genes are TRBV7-9 and TRBJ2-3; D unresolved. With 4 bases removed from V and 6 bases from J, the gap between germline ends came to 5 bases. The CDR3 sequence is 11 residues long. Per germline, CDR1 SEHNR and CDR2 FQNEAQ (reference sequence). The CDR3: CASSWIDTQYF. The CDR3 region has the DNA TGTGCCAGCAGCTGGATTGATACGCAGTATTTT.

The chain employs TRBV7-2 and TRBJ2-7, with 7 bases lining up with TRBD2. Germline V lookup: CDR1 SGHTA, CDR2 FQGNSA. Trimming cost V 6 bases and J 5 bases; bases outside gene matches: 10. This CDR3 is 14 amino acids long. The CDR3 DNA follows: TGTGCCAGCAGTAAGTGGGAGGGCTTGGACGAGCAGTACTTC. Translating it yields CASSKWEGLDEQYF.

This clonotype occurred a few times. CDR3 nucleotides: TGCAGTGCTAGCAAGGGTTCCGGGGAGCTGTTTTTT. It codes for CSASKGSGELFF. The V gene is TRBV20-1, the J gene TRBJ2-2; D gene ambiguous. CDR3 length: 12 residues. V lost 3 bases to trimming and J lost 6 bases, with 8 bases between them. The germline gives CDR1 DFQATT, CDR2 SNEGSKA (reference sequence).

The rearrangement uses TRBV7-9 and TRBJ1-5, with TRBD1 matching over 7 bases. V trimming: 0 bases; J trimming: 5 bases; junction bases outside the gene matches: 7. The CDR3 consists of 16 residues. CDR1 is SEHNR, CDR2 FQNEAQ, per germline (reference sequence). The chain's CDR3 is CASSLARDSHYQPQHF. The DNA for the CDR3 is TGTGCCAGCAGCTTAGCGCGGGACAGCCATTATCAGCCCCAGCATTTT.

The rearrangement links TRBV12-3 or TRBV12-4 to TRBJ1-2; a possible D gene is TRBD1 (6 bases). Trimming took off 10 bases at V and 5 bases at J, with 23 bases between the two ends. The CDR3 runs 15 residues. CDR3 protein: CATPRGYRERYGYTF. The CDR3, as DNA: TGTGCCACCCCTCGTGGGTACAGGGAGCGGTATGGCTACACCTTC.

The gene calls are TRBV10-3 and TRBJ2-5; no reliable D call. This CDR3 comprises 13 residues. CDR1 and CDR2 (germline): ENHRY, SYGVKD. Trimming took 0 bases from V and 5 from J, leaving 7 bases between them. The CDR3 DNA is TGTGCCATCAGTGAGTCGAGGTTGGAGACCCAGTACTTC. Translation: CAISESRLETQYF.

This clonotype was seen ten or more times. The CDR3 DNA sequence: TGTGCCAGCAGTTACTCGGCTTCGGGCGGGACACATGGCTACACCTTC. Protein product: CASSYSASGGTHGYTF. The genes are TRBV6-5 and TRBJ1-2, with a tentative D call TRBD1 (6 bases). Germline V lookup: CDR1 MNHEY, CDR2 SVGAGI. The V end was cut by 0 bases, the J end by 6 bases, with 17 bases between. The CDR3 is 16 amino acids.

This clonotype was recorded a few times. The chain links TRBV10-3 to TRBJ2-1; D is ambiguous. Trimming stripped 2 bases from V and 6 bases from J, with 26 bases between. Germline-derived CDR1 and CDR2 are ENHRY and SYGVKD. The CDR3 spans 19 residues. This CDR3 is CAISEPTAELLRAPNEQFF. CDR3 DNA: TGTGCCATCAGTGAGCCTACAGCCGAACTATTAAGGGCCCCCAATGAGCAGTTCTTC.

This clonotype was observed a handful of times. The chain joins TRBV7-2 to TRBJ2-3, with TRBD2 as a possible D gene (5 bases). In germline, CDR1 is SGHTA, CDR2 FQGNSA. The CDR3 loop spans 15 amino acids. V lost 5 bases, J lost 5 bases, and 17 bases lay in between. The CDR3 DNA sequence: TGTGCCAGCAGCCAGCGCGGCCCCGGGGTAGATACGCAGTATTTT. Amino acids: CASSQRGPGVDTQYF.

The chain uses TRBV12-3 or TRBV12-4 and TRBJ2-1; 7 bases map to TRBD2. The J segment lost 6 bases and the V segment lost 3 bases, leaving 2 bases of the junction unmatched. This CDR3 has 13 residues. The CDR3 sequence is CASSFWEGNEQFF. The CDR3 region has the DNA TGTGCCAGCAGTTTTTGGGAGGGCAATGAGCAGTTCTTC.

The rearrangement uses TRBV30 and TRBJ2-1; a possible D gene is TRBD1 (5 bases). This CDR3 contains 14 residues. V lost 4 bases to trimming and J lost 7 bases, with 17 bases between them. Looked up from germline, CDR1 is GTSNPN and CDR2 is SVGIG (reference sequence). DNA of the CDR3: TGTGCCTGGAAGGTCCAGGGTTTTGTAAATGAGCAGTTCTTC. It encodes CAWKVQGFVNEQFF.

This clonotype was seen only a few times. This CDR3 is CASSSLGTGNTEAFF. The CDR3, as DNA: TGTGCCAGCAGTTCGCTCGGGACAGGGAACACTGAAGCTTTCTTT. The chain has TRBV7-6 and TRBJ1-1, with TRBD1 matching over 8 bases. The CDR3 is made up of 15 amino acids. CDR1 is SGHVS and CDR2 is FNYEAQ in the germline V gene. V shed 6 bases and J 1 base; nucleotides not matched to a gene: 7.

This sequence joins TRBV20-1 and TRBJ2-1, with D maybe TRBD2 (5 bases). Trimming removed 2 bases from V and 14 bases from J, with 19 bases in between. The CDR3 consists of 13 residues. CDR1 and CDR2 (germline): DFQATT, SNEGSKA (reference sequence). The CDR3 sequence: CSARIRLATLEFF. The CDR3 bases are TGCAGTGCTAGAATCCGCCTAGCTACCTTGGAGTTCTTC.

This clonotype was seen repeatedly, ten times or more. This chain links TRBV12-3 or TRBV12-4 with TRBJ2-3, with D maybe TRBD1 (5 bases). The V gene lost 7 bases and the J gene lost 2 bases, with 13 bases spanning the gap. The CDR3 has 14 amino acids. The CDR3 reads CASTRETDTDTQYF. The CDR3 DNA reads TGTGCCAGCACCCGCGAGACAGACACAGATACGCAGTATTTT.

This clonotype was seen a handful of times. The chain uses TRBV4-3 and TRBJ2-7, with 7 nucleotides matching TRBD2. V was clipped by 0 bases and J by 4 bases; unmatched bases: 6. The germline V gene encodes CDR1 LGHNA and CDR2 YSLEER. This CDR3 spans 15 amino acids. DNA for the CDR3: TGCGCCAGCAGCCAAGAGGCGGTGGGGGGGTACGAGCAGTACTTC. Its translation: CASSQEAVGGYEQYF.

This clonotype was counted a few times. The chain employs TRBV3-1 and TRBJ2-7; tentatively, D is TRBD1 (6 bases). Deletions cut 1 base from V and 6 bases from J, with 13 bases between. Germline V CDR1 and CDR2: LGHDT, YNNKEL (reference sequence). The CDR3 length is 14 residues. In DNA form, the CDR3 reads TGTGCCAGCAGCCAAGGGACAGTATCCCCCGAGCAGTACTTC. Protein sequence: CASSQGTVSPEQYF.

The table lists this clonotype with many counts. The V and J genes are TRBV13 and TRBJ2-7; D unclear. The CDR3 length is 13 residues. V was cut by 0 bases and J by 2 bases, with 5 bases left in between. The germline gives CDR1 PRHDT, CDR2 FYEKMQ (reference sequence). The CDR3 is CASSLGVTYEQYF. The CDR3 DNA follows: TGTGCCAGCAGCTTAGGGGTGACCTACGAGCAGTACTTC. The full variable domain, rest sourced from reference TRBV13 and TRBJ2-7, is AAGVIQSPRHLIKEKRETATLKCYPIPRHDTVYWYQQGPGQDPQFLISFYEKMQSDKGSIPDRFSAQQFSDYHSELNMSSLELGDSALYFCASSLGVTYEQYFGPGTRLTVT.